This is a list of T cell receptor beta chains from one sample in a study of STAT3 mutations in large granular lymphocyte leukemia. The assay was immunoSEQ multiplex PCR, and TCRdb's table has in-frame clones only and misses some. This repertoire shows about 6,600 clones, approximately 54% found once; its top ten account for 76%. The material sequenced was peripheral blood mononuclear cells. These receptors all stem from a boy younger than 18 with T-cell large granular lymphocyte leukemia. Some clones in this sample may be carry-over from other donors' samples. CDR3s include the opening cysteine and the closing phenylalanine or tryptophan. The D gene is left open where the match is weak. Part of the rows lack a size; the others show once, few, many or a class for expanded clones.

J	D	size	V	DNA	CDR3
TRBJ1-6	TRBD1	NA	TRBV5-1	TGCGCCAGCAGCCTAGGACAGGGGGAAAGTTCACCCCTCCACTTT	CASSLGQGESSPLHF
TRBJ2-3	NA	NA	TRBV18	TGTGCCAGCTCGGGGGGATCTAGCACAGATACGCAGTATTTT	CASSGGSSTDTQYF
TRBJ2-7	TRBD1	NA	TRBV18	TGTGCCAGCTCACCATCGGGACAGAACTACGAGCAGTACTTC	CASSPSGQNYEQYF
TRBJ1-4	NA	NA	TRBV18	TGTGCCAGCTCACCGCGGACAACTAATGAAAAACTGTTTTTT	CASSPRTTNEKLFF
TRBJ2-5	TRBD2	NA	TRBV5-1	TGCGCCAGCAGCTTAGGTAGCGGGGGGGCCCAAGAGACCCAGTACTTC	CASSLGSGGAQETQYF
TRBJ1-2	NA	NA	TRBV6-5	TGTGCCACTAATCCGAGGGAGGGCAACTATGGCTACACCTTC	CATNPREGNYGYTF
TRBJ2-3	TRBD2	NA	TRBV30	TGTGCCTCAGCTAGGGAGGGTGATACGCAGTATTTT	CASAREGDTQYF
TRBJ2-3	NA	few	TRBV27	TGTGCCAGCTCCTTGGGGGACACGCAGTATTTT	CASSLGDTQYF
TRBJ2-6	NA	NA	TRBV30	TGTGCCTGGGGACCGGGCCCTCGGTCTGGGGCCAACGTCCTGACTTTC	CAWGPGPRSGANVLTF
TRBJ2-7	NA	NA	TRBV6-5	TGTGCCAGCAGTTATCGGCAGGGTTTCTACGAGCAGTACTTC	CASSYRQGFYEQYF
TRBJ2-7	TRBD2	few	TRBV7-9	TGTGCCAGCAGCTCCCGACGACTAGCGGGAAACGCCTACGAGCAGTACTTC	CASSSRRLAGNAYEQYF
TRBJ2-1	NA	NA	TRBV7-9	TGTGCCAGCAGCTTGGAAAGCTCCTACAATGAGCAGTTCTTC	CASSLESSYNEQFF
TRBJ1-6	NA	NA	TRBV6-5	TGTGCCAGCAGTTTCGTGGGCAATAATTCACCCCTCCACTTT	CASSFVGNNSPLHF
TRBJ2-7	NA	once	TRBV6-6	TGTGCCAGCAGCCGACAGACCCAGAGCTCCTACGAGCAGTACTTC	CASSRQTQSSYEQYF
TRBJ2-7	TRBD2	NA	TRBV5-1	TGCGCCAGCAGTGGCGGGGGTAGATACGAGCAGTACTTC	CASSGGGRYEQYF
TRBJ2-7	NA	NA	TRBV30	TGTGCCTGGAGTGCCTCAGATGCTCCTTACGAGCAGTACTTC	CAWSASDAPYEQYF
TRBJ1-4	TRBD1	NA	TRBV7-2	TGTGCCAGCAGCGACAGGGGCGCTAATGAAAAACTGTTTTTT	CASSDRGANEKLFF
TRBJ2-7	NA	few	TRBV7-9	TGTGCCAGCAGCGGAGACCTAGCGTACTACGAGCAGTACTTC	CASSGDLAYYEQYF
TRBJ2-5	NA	NA	TRBV14	TGTGCCAGCAGCCCCGCTCCCAAAGAGACCCAGTACTTC	CASSPAPKETQYF
TRBJ2-7	TRBD1	few	TRBV7-9	TGTGCCAGCAGCCGGACAGGGGGCTTTTACGAGCAGTACTTC	CASSRTGGFYEQYF
TRBJ2-7	TRBD2	NA	TRBV5-4	TGTGCCAGCAGCTTGACTAGCGGGGAAACCTACGAGCAGTACTTC	CASSLTSGETYEQYF
TRBJ2-7	TRBD2	few	TRBV9	TGTGCCAGCAGCGTTAGCGGGCCGTACTTC	CASSVSGPYF
TRBJ2-7	NA	NA	TRBV27	TGTGCCAGCAGTTCCGTACTTTCCTACGAGCAGTACTTC	CASSSVLSYEQYF
TRBJ1-2	NA	NA	TRBV30	TGTGCCTGGAGAAATGTCTTCCGCTATGGCTACACCTTC	CAWRNVFRYGYTF
TRBJ2-7	NA	NA	TRBV2	TGTGCCAGCAGTTCACAGTCGGACGAGCAGTACTTC	CASSSQSDEQYF
TRBJ2-5	TRBD1	NA	TRBV5-6	TGTGCCAGCAGCTTGGTCGGACAGGTAGAGACCCAGTACTTC	CASSLVGQVETQYF
TRBJ1-1	NA	NA	TRBV4-3	TGCGCCAGCAGCCAGCTCGACAAGGGAGTCTCTGAAGCTTTCTTT	CASSQLDKGVSEAFF
TRBJ1-1	NA	NA	TRBV29-1	TGCAGCGTCGCATCAACGGTGAACACTGAAGCTTTCTTT	CSVASTVNTEAFF
TRBJ2-3	NA	NA	TRBV5-6	TGTGCCAGCAGCCCGGGGGCGGGGGTTAGCACAGATACGCAGTATTTT	CASSPGAGVSTDTQYF
TRBJ2-5	TRBD2	few	TRBV7-7	TGTGCTAGCAGCCGGGGACTAGCGGGACAAGAGACCCAGTACTTC	CASSRGLAGQETQYF
TRBJ1-6	NA	NA	TRBV7-9	TGTGCCAGCAGAAATAGTGCTTGGTTGAATAATTCACCCCTCCACTTT	CASRNSAWLNNSPLHF
TRBJ2-7	NA	NA	TRBV7-9	TGTGCCAGCAGTCCCAGGTGGACCTACGAGCAGTACTTC	CASSPRWTYEQYF
TRBJ2-7	TRBD1	NA	TRBV7-8	TGTGCCAGCCGAAGCCGGGACAGCGCCTACGAGCAGTACTTC	CASRSRDSAYEQYF
TRBJ2-1	NA	NA	TRBV7-9	TGTGCCAGCAGCCTCCCCTGGGGGCCCTACAATGAGCAGTTCTTC	CASSLPWGPYNEQFF
TRBJ2-1	NA	few	TRBV7-9	TGTGCCAGCAGCTTGTCACAGGAAGACAATGAGCAGTTCTTC	CASSLSQEDNEQFF
TRBJ2-7	NA	NA	TRBV5-1	TGCGCCAGCAGCTTGGCTCACGGCTACGAGCAGTACTTC	CASSLAHGYEQYF
TRBJ1-2	NA	few	TRBV27	TGTGCCAGCAGCCCTAAGTTTGTTGGGCTAGAGGGCTACACCTTC	CASSPKFVGLEGYTF
TRBJ2-2	NA	NA	TRBV6-5	TGTGCCAGCAGCCCGGACAGACAAGACACCGGGGAGCTGTTTTTT	CASSPDRQDTGELFF
TRBJ2-7	NA	NA	TRBV6-6	TGTGCCAGCAGCAACCAACGGGCCACCTACGAGCAGTACTTC	CASSNQRATYEQYF
TRBJ1-6	NA	NA	TRBV10-3	TGTGCCATCGGGGGCACAGGCAGGAATTCACCCCTCCACTTT	CAIGGTGRNSPLHF